This T cell receptor beta chain stems from a study of blood T cells in healthy people across ages. Overall study results and limits: Roughly linearly, TCR beta diversity per million T cells fell as age increased. One million T cells yielded diversity estimates that were considered underestimates.

About this clonotype itself: The antigen is not known.

PCR was performed a second time for about 6 to 11 cycles using a sample-barcoded 5' primer and a J-beta primer mix. TCRdb used MiXCR to reprocess the 5' RACE reads, holding one entry per CDR3 protein. This sample has approximately 770,000 distinct CDR3 sequences; roughly 60% occur once, and the top ten carry roughly 20%. The study isolated at least 6.5 million PBMCs from each sample. Germline V lookup: CDR1 DFQATT, CDR2 SNEGSKA (reference sequence). V lost 4 bases and J lost 5, with 17 bases in between. The CDR3 runs 14 residues. The V call is TRBV20-1, the J call TRBJ1-1, with a weak D call TRBD1 (6 bases). Sequenced: blood. This receptor was identified in a man aged 25-40 years in good health. CDR3 coding DNA: TGCAGTGCTACCGCGGGGGGAGGGGGGACTGAAGCTTTCTTT. Protein sequence: CSATAGGGGTEAFF.